Below are 2 T cell receptor beta chains sequenced from a single sample in a study of shared clonotypes between healthy human individuals. The naive CD8 population came from CD45RO-negative cells selected for CCR7, without terminally differentiated effector memory CD45RA+ cells. The protocol was immunoSEQ multiplex PCR, while the TCRdb copy is restricted to in-frame clones and leaves out a portion. The sample lists about 2,200,000 clones, roughly 91% occurring once. The sequenced sample consisted of naive CD8+ T cells from PBMCs. These receptors were collected from a man aged 18-30 years in good health. Some clones in this sample may be carry-over from other donors' samples.

This clone has only a few counts. This rearrangement joins TRBV9 to TRBJ2-2; D is possibly TRBD2 (6 bases). Germline-derived CDR1 and CDR2 are SGDLS and YYNGEE. The CDR3 consists of 16 residues. Trimming left V 2 bases short and J 0 bases short, with 11 bases between. In nucleotides, the CDR3 is TGTGCCAGCAGCGTTGGGGGGAAGTCGAACACCGGGGAGCTGTTTTTT. Amino acids: CASSVGGKSNTGELFF. The full variable domain, its missing parts supplied by reference TRBV9 and TRBJ2-2, is DSGVTQTPKHLITATGQRVTLRCSPRSGDLSVYWYQQSLDQGLQFLIQYYNGEERAKGNILERFSAQQFPDLHSELNLSSLELGDSALYFCASSVGGKSNTGELFFGEGSRLTVL.

The V gene is TRBV11-2, the J gene TRBJ2-2; D is perhaps TRBD1 (6 bases). V was shortened by 5 bases and J by 9 bases, with 19 bases between the two germline ends. Germline-derived CDR1 and CDR2 are SGHAT and FQNNGV. The CDR3 sequence is 15 residues long. DNA for the CDR3: TGTGCCAGCAGCCCTCCACTGGACAGCATCCGGGAGCTGTTTTTT. Amino acid sequence: CASSPPLDSIRELFF.